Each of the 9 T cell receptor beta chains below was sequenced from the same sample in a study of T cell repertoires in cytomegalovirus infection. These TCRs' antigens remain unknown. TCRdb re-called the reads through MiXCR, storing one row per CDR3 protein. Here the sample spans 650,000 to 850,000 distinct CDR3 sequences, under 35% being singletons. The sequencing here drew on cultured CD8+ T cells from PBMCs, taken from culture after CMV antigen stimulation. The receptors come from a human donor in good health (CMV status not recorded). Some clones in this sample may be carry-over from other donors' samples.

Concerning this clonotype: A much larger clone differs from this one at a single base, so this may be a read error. The CDR3 here is CANSYHPDQSGPLNDVQFF. In DNA, the CDR3 is TGTGCCAACAGTTACCACCCCGATCAGTCGGGCCCTCTCAATGATGTGCAGTTCTTC. The rearrangement uses TRBV7-8 and TRBJ2-1; no firm D call. Between the trimmed V and J ends, which lost 10 bases and 12 bases, there was a span of 40 bases. In germline, CDR1 is SGHVS, CDR2 FQNEAQ. The CDR3 is 19 residues long.

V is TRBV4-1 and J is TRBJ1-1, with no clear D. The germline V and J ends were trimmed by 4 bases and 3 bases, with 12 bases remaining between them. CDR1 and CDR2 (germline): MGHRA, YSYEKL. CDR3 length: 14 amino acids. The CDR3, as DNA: TGCGCCAGCAGCCGTGAAGGCCCCTACACTGAAGCTTTCTTT. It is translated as CASSREGPYTEAFF.

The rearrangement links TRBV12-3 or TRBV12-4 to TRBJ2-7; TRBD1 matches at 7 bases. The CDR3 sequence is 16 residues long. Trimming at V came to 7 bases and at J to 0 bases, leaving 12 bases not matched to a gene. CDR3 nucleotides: TGTGCCAGCACCTCTAGTCGGGACAGAGCCTCCTACGAGCAGTACTTC. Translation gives CASTSSRDRASYEQYF.

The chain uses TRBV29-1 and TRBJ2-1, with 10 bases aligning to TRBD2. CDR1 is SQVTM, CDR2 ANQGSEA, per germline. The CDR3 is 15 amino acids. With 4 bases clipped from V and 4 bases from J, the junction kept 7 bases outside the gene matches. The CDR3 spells CSVGIAGGPYNEQFF. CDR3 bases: TGCAGCGTTGGTATAGCGGGGGGACCTTACAATGAGCAGTTCTTC.

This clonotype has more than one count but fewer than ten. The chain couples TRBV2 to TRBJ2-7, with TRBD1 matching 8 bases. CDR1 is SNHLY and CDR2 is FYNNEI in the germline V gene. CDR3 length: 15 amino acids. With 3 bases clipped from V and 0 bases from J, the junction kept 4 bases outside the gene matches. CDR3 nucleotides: TGTGCCAGCAGTGAGGGACAGGTGAACTCCTACGAGCAGTACGTC. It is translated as CASSEGQVNSYEQYV.

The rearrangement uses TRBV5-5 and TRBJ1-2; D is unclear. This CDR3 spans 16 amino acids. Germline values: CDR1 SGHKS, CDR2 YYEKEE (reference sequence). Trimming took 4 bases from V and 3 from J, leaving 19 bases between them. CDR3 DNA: TGTGCCAGCAGCCTGACTCCTCCGGGGTTGGACTATGGCTACACCTTC. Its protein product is CASSLTPPGLDYGYTF.

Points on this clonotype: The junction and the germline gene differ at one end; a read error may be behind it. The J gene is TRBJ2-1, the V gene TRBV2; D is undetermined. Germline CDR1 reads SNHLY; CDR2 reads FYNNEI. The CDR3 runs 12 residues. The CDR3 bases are TGTGCCAGCAGTGACCTTGACAATGGGCAGTTCTTC. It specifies CASSDLDNGQFF. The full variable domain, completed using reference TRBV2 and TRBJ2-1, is EPEVTQTPSHQVTQMGQEVILRCVPISNHLYFYWYRQILGQKVEFLVSFYNNEISEKSEIFDDQFSVERPDGSNFTLKIRSTKLEDSAMYFCASSDLDNGQFFGPGTRLTVL.

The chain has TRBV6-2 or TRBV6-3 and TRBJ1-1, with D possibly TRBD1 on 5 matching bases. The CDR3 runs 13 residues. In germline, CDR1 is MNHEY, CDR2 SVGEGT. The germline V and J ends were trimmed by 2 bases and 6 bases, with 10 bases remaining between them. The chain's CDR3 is CASSYGTTSEAFF. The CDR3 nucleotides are TGTGCCAGCAGTTACGGGACCACCTCTGAAGCTTTCTTT.

CDR3 sequence: CASSERTGDYEQYF. The CDR3 nucleotides read TGTGCCAGCAGTGAAAGGACAGGAGACTACGAGCAGTACTTC. The V gene is TRBV2, the J gene TRBJ2-7; 7 nucleotides match TRBD1. The ends lost 2 bases at V and 3 bases at J; junction bases unmatched: 4. Per germline, CDR1 SNHLY and CDR2 FYNNEI. This CDR3 contains 14 residues.